The 31 T cell receptor beta chains presented below share a single source sample, sequenced in a study of PD-1 blockade in classical Hodgkin lymphoma. Each patient relapsed following autologous stem cell transplantation, and prior brentuximab vedotin exposure differed. Produced via immunoSEQ multiplex PCR; TCRdb's table is partial and in-frame only. The repertoire consists of around 60,000 clones, with 85% to 90% occurring once and the leading ten covering around 5%. The sample consisted of peripheral blood mononuclear cells (PBMCs), taken before the second cycle of nivolumab. Receptors were obtained from a human donor with classical Hodgkin lymphoma.

Here the CDR3 reads CAWRKGSEAFF. CDR3 DNA sequence: TGTGCCTGGAGGAAGGGGAGTGAAGCTTTCTTT. The chain joins TRBV30 to TRBJ1-1; perhaps TRBD1 as D (5 bases). CDR1 and CDR2 from the germline V gene are GTSNPN and SVGIG (reference sequence). The CDR3 spans 11 residues. V dropped 3 bases and J dropped 7 bases, with 9 bases sitting between them.

The chain is built from TRBV25-1 and TRBJ2-5; possibly TRBD1 for D (5 bases). CDR1 and CDR2 from the germline V gene are MGHDK and SYGVNS. The CDR3 consists of 15 residues. V lost 1 base to trimming and J lost 2 bases, with 11 bases between them. For the CDR3, the DNA is TGTGCCAGCAGTGAATGGGTTACAGGACAAGAGACCCAGTACTTC. Protein sequence: CASSEWVTGQETQYF.

The V gene is TRBV7-9, the J gene TRBJ1-4; D may be TRBD1 (5 bases). The CDR3 sequence is 14 residues long. Germline CDR1 reads SEHNR; CDR2 reads FQNEAQ (reference sequence). V lost 6 bases and J 4 bases, leaving 12 bases between the germline ends. The CDR3 region has the DNA TGTGCCAGCAGACCGACAGCAGTTAATGAAAAACTGTTTTTT. Translated, it gives CASRPTAVNEKLFF.

The V call is TRBV5-1, the J call TRBJ2-5; D unclear. Judging by the DNA end, TRBJ2-7 fits better; the J call may be wrong. CDR1 and CDR2 (germline): SGHRS, YFSETQ. This CDR3 region has 14 residues. This CDR3 reads CASSPDRNSYEQYF. In DNA form, the CDR3 reads TGCGCCAGCAGCCCTGACCGAAACTCCTACGAGCAGTACTTC.

CDR3 sequence: CASSLAGGYNEQFF. As DNA, the CDR3 is TGTGCCAGCAGCTTAGCGGGTGGCTACAATGAGCAGTTCTTC. The chain joins TRBV7-6 to TRBJ2-1, with D hard to call. CDR3 size: 14 residues. V was shortened by 0 bases and J by 3 bases, with 6 bases between the two germline ends. Germline V gene data show CDR1 as SGHVS and CDR2 as FNYEAQ. Using reference TRBV7-6 and TRBJ2-1 for the parts outside the CDR3, the full variable domain is GAGVSQSPRYKVTKRGQDVALRCDPISGHVSLYWYRQALGQGPEFLTYFNYEAQQDKSGLPNDRFSAERPEGSISTLTIQRTEQRDSAMYRCASSLAGGYNEQFFGPGTRLTVL.

J is TRBJ1-1 and V is TRBV2, with 7 bases fitting TRBD1. The germline gives CDR1 SNHLY, CDR2 FYNNEI. The junction had 3 bases not matched to a gene; V was cut back by 4 bases and J by 1 base. CDR3 length: 14 residues. The DNA for the CDR3 is TGTGCCAGCAGTGGACAGGGTAAGAACACTGAAGCTTTCTTT. Translating it yields CASSGQGKNTEAFF. Full variable domain (missing parts from reference TRBV2 and TRBJ1-1): EPEVTQTPSHQVTQMGQEVILRCVPISNHLYFYWYRQILGQKVEFLVSFYNNEISEKSEIFDDQFSVERPDGSNFTLKIRSTKLEDSAMYFCASSGQGKNTEAFFGQGTRLTVV.

The chain is built from TRBV6-1 and TRBJ1-2; no clear D. This CDR3 has 10 residues. Looked up from germline, CDR1 is MNHNS and CDR2 is SASEGT. Trimming shortened V by 6 bases and J by 2 bases, and 1 base separated the two germline ends. The CDR3 bases are TGTGCCAGCAGCAACTATGGCTACACCTTC. This gives the protein CASSNYGYTF.

The rearrangement uses TRBV5-1 and TRBJ2-5, with 11 bases that match TRBD2. The CDR3 is 14 amino acids. Germline CDR1 and CDR2: SGHRS and YFSETQ. V was pared by 1 base and J by 5 bases, with 1 base of the junction left unmatched. The CDR3, as DNA: TGCGCCAGCAGCTTGTCTAGCGGGGGGGAGACCCAGTACTTC. Amino acids: CASSLSSGGETQYF.

The chain recombines TRBV19 with TRBJ2-3; D uncertain. The V gene lost 3 bases and the J gene lost 0 bases, with 7 bases spanning the gap. Germline CDR1 LNHDA, CDR2 SQIVND (reference sequence). The CDR3 sequence is 14 residues long. CDR3 protein: CASSIGLSTDTQYF. The CDR3 DNA reads TGTGCCAGTAGTATTGGGCTGAGCACAGATACGCAGTATTTT.

V is TRBV29-1 and J is TRBJ2-2; tentative D call: TRBD1 (6 bases). The length of the CDR3 is 14 residues. Germline V lookup: CDR1 SQVTM, CDR2 ANQGSEA. Trimming left V 7 bases short and J 6 bases short, with 18 bases between. This CDR3 is CSAAPGTTAGELFF. The CDR3 DNA is TGCAGCGCCGCACCCGGGACAACGGCCGGGGAGCTGTTTTTT.

The CDR3 sequence is CASRHEFGAAYEQYF. The DNA for the CDR3 is TGTGCCAGCCGTCACGAGTTCGGGGCTGCCTACGAGCAGTACTTC. The rearrangement uses TRBV2 and TRBJ2-7, with D perhaps assigned TRBD1 or TRBD2 (5 bases each). The CDR3 covers 15 residues. Germline V gives CDR1 SNHLY, CDR2 FYNNEI. V was pared by 8 bases and J by 2 bases, with 19 bases between.

The chain employs TRBV5-1 and TRBJ2-2; 8 nucleotides match TRBD2. The J segment lost 5 bases and the V segment lost 0 bases, leaving 9 bases of the junction unmatched. The CDR3 has 17 residues. Germline V gene data show CDR1 as SGHRS and CDR2 as YFSETQ. The DNA of the CDR3 is TGCGCCAGCAGCTTGGCCGGGGGGGCAGGTCGAACCGGGGAGCTGTTTTTT. Encoded protein: CASSLAGGAGRTGELFF.

This chain links TRBV5-1 with TRBJ2-1, with D maybe TRBD1 (6 bases). The CDR3 extends over 12 amino acids. CDR1 SGHRS and CDR2 YFSETQ come from the germline V gene. Trimming took off 1 base at V and 9 bases at J, with 8 bases between the two ends. The CDR3 loop reads CASSLMGAEQFF. The CDR3 DNA reads TGCGCCAGCAGCTTGATGGGGGCTGAGCAGTTCTTC. Combining the CDR3 with reference TRBV5-1 and TRBJ2-1 gives the whole variable domain KAGVTQTPRYLIKTRGQQVTLSCSPISGHRSVSWYQQTPGQGLQFLFEYFSETQRNKGNFPGRFSGRQFSNSRSEMNVSTLELGDSALYLCASSLMGAEQFFGPGTRLTVL.

The rearrangement joins TRBV5-1 to TRBJ1-1; D gene ambiguous. Germline V gene sequence: CDR1 SGHRS, CDR2 YFSETQ. This CDR3 region has 13 residues. V was shortened by 2 bases and J by 5 bases, with 10 bases between the two germline ends. The CDR3 DNA sequence: TGCGCCAGCAGCTTCGACGGGGAGACTGAAGCTTTCTTT. Translation: CASSFDGETEAFF.

The V and J genes are TRBV5-1 and TRBJ1-1; possibly TRBD1 for D (5 bases). V was trimmed by 3 bases and J by 6 bases, leaving 15 bases between them. The CDR3 totals 14 residues. Germline CDR1 is SGHRS and CDR2 is YFSETQ. The CDR3, as DNA: TGCGCCAGCAGCTATGCGGTGGGGCTGGCTGAAGCTTTCTTT. Translated, it gives CASSYAVGLAEAFF. Using reference TRBV5-1 and TRBJ1-1 for the parts outside the CDR3, the full variable domain is KAGVTQTPRYLIKTRGQQVTLSCSPISGHRSVSWYQQTPGQGLQFLFEYFSETQRNKGNFPGRFSGRQFSNSRSEMNVSTLELGDSALYLCASSYAVGLAEAFFGQGTRLTVV.

The gene calls are TRBV5-1 and TRBJ2-7; 9 bases fit TRBD1. The CDR3 covers 14 residues. Germline CDR1 SGHRS, CDR2 YFSETQ. Unmatched junction bases numbered 2, after V lost 2 bases and J lost 2 bases. The CDR3: CASSFRDRAYEQYF. The CDR3 DNA follows: TGCGCCAGCAGCTTCCGGGACAGGGCCTACGAGCAGTACTTC.

The CDR3, as DNA: TGCGCCAGCAGCTTGTTGGGGGCACCGAACACTGAAGCTTTCTTT. It encodes CASSLLGAPNTEAFF. This rearrangement joins TRBV5-1 to TRBJ1-1, with D perhaps matching TRBD1 (6 bases). Trimming took off 1 base at V and 1 base at J, with 11 bases between the two ends. Germline V gene lookup returns CDR1 SGHRS and CDR2 YFSETQ. The CDR3 contains 15 residues.

The V gene is TRBV10-1, the J gene TRBJ2-2; D not resolved. The germline V gene encodes CDR1 WNHNN and CDR2 SYGVQD (reference sequence). Trimming stripped 5 bases from V and 3 bases from J, with 1 base between. The CDR3 covers 11 residues. The CDR3 sequence: CASSHTGELFF. In DNA form, the CDR3 reads TGCGCCAGCAGTCACACCGGGGAGCTGTTTTTT.

The rearrangement joins TRBV6-5 to TRBJ1-1; D may be TRBD1 (6 bases). The CDR3 extends over 13 amino acids. The V and J ends lost 6 bases and 4 bases respectively, with 12 bases between them. Germline CDR1 reads MNHEY; CDR2 reads SVGAGI. The DNA of the CDR3 is TGTGCCAGCAGGTCTGACAGGAGCACTGAAGCTTTCTTT. This translates into CASRSDRSTEAFF.

CDR3: CASKRHPNTEAFF. The CDR3 coding sequence is TGTGCCAGCAAGCGACACCCGAACACTGAAGCTTTCTTT. The rearrangement uses TRBV2 and TRBJ1-1; no clear D. Germline values: CDR1 SNHLY, CDR2 FYNNEI. The V gene lost 7 bases and the J gene lost 1 base, with 10 bases spanning the gap. The CDR3 consists of 13 residues.

The chain joins TRBV5-1 to TRBJ1-1, with D unresolved. Trimming took off 6 bases at V and 4 bases at J, with 13 bases between the two ends. Per the germline V gene, CDR1 is SGHRS and CDR2 is YFSETQ. This CDR3 contains 13 residues. The CDR3 sequence is CASTAQAGTEAFF. For the CDR3, the DNA is TGCGCCAGCACCGCTCAAGCGGGCACTGAAGCTTTCTTT.

This clone occurred once. The chain uses TRBV28 and TRBJ1-6, with TRBD1 identical over 11 bases. The CDR3 has 17 residues. CDR1 MDHEN and CDR2 SYDVKM come from the germline V gene. Trimming at V came to 9 bases and at J to 9 bases, leaving 16 bases not matched to a gene. In DNA, the CDR3 is TGTGCCAGGGGATCCCAGGGGGACAGGGGGAATTTTTCACCCCTCCACTTT. Translated, it gives CARGSQGDRGNFSPLHF.

The gene calls are TRBV11-3 and TRBJ2-2; 7 bases match TRBD2. V was clipped by 0 bases and J by 7 bases; unmatched bases: 11. The CDR3 loop spans 17 amino acids. Germline CDR1 and CDR2: SGHNT and YENEEA. CDR3 sequence reads: CASSLDRPGGNRGELFF. In DNA, the CDR3 is TGTGCCAGCAGCTTAGATCGGCCCGGGGGGAACCGCGGGGAGCTGTTTTTT. The full variable domain, in which reference TRBV11-3 and TRBJ2-2 provide the parts outside the CDR3, is EAGVVQSPRYKIIEKKQPVAFWCNPISGHNTLYWYLQNLGQGPELLIRYENEEAVDDSQLPKDRFSAERLKGVDSTLKIQPAELGDSAVYLCASSLDRPGGNRGELFFGEGSRLTVL.

The chain uses TRBV5-1 and TRBJ2-5, with D uncertain. This CDR3 contains 13 residues. CDR1 and CDR2 from the germline V gene are SGHRS and YFSETQ. Trimming took off 3 bases at V and 2 bases at J, with 8 bases between the two ends. Written as DNA, the CDR3 is TGCGCCAGCAGCTCATACCTACAAGAGACCCAGTACTTC. This encodes CASSSYLQETQYF.

This chain connects TRBV5-1 to TRBJ2-1; no firm D call. This CDR3 is 14 amino acids long. Germline assignment: CDR1 SGHRS and CDR2 YFSETQ. V was clipped by 1 base and J by 7 bases, with 12 bases between them. The CDR3 protein is CASSLREIGNEQFF. The CDR3 coding sequence is TGCGCCAGCAGCTTGAGGGAAATCGGTAATGAGCAGTTCTTC.

The chain links TRBV6-5 to TRBJ1-2; D is unresolved. This CDR3 has 10 residues. Germline-derived CDR1 and CDR2 are MNHEY and SVGAGI. V shed 5 bases and J shed 8 bases, with 6 bases lying between them. CDR3 region: CASSLGGYTF. Here the CDR3 DNA reads TGTGCCAGCAGTCTGGGCGGCTACACCTTC.

This clone appeared once. At one of its ends the junction is not consistent with the germline gene, which may arise from a read error. The V call is TRBV7-9, the J call TRBJ2-1; TRBD2 matches at 8 bases. Germline V gene data show CDR1 as SEHNR and CDR2 as FQNEAQ (reference sequence). There are 14 residues in the CDR3. CDR3 nucleotides: TGTGCCAGCACCTTAGCAGGCCTAGCGGGTGACGAGTTCTTC. It specifies CASTLAGLAGDEFF.

This clone was counted only a few times. The rearrangement links TRBV28 to TRBJ1-2; no definite D call. This CDR3 is 13 amino acids long. CDR1 and CDR2 from the germline V gene are MDHEN and SYDVKM. The V and J ends lost 2 bases and 4 bases respectively, with 8 bases between them. CDR3 nucleotides: TGTGCCAGCAGTTTACTAGCGGGCTATGGCTACACCTTC. Amino acids: CASSLLAGYGYTF.

V is TRBV5-1 and J is TRBJ2-4, with D uncertain. Germline V gives CDR1 SGHRS, CDR2 YFSETQ. This CDR3 contains 14 residues. V lost 5 bases and J lost 5, with 14 bases in between. The CDR3 sequence is CASRPRTDQNIQYF. The DNA of the CDR3 is TGCGCCAGCAGACCGAGGACGGACCAAAACATTCAGTACTTC.

This clone was recorded only once. V usage is TRBV2 and J usage is TRBJ2-7; 13 bases line up with TRBD2. Looked up from germline, CDR1 is SNHLY and CDR2 is FYNNEI. CDR3 length: 17 amino acids. The trim removed 4 bases at V and 0 bases at J, leaving 6 bases unmatched. The CDR3 DNA sequence: TGTGCCAGCAGTGGCCGGGGACTAGCGGGGCGCTCCTACGAGCAGTACTTC. The encoded protein is CASSGRGLAGRSYEQYF.

The chain is built from TRBV28 and TRBJ2-7; D is undetermined. CDR1 and CDR2 from the germline V gene are MDHEN and SYDVKM. The CDR3 covers 13 residues. V lost 8 bases and J lost 0, with 11 bases in between. CDR3 in DNA: TGTGCCAGCCGGTACTCTAGCTCCTACGAGCAGTACTTC. It encodes CASRYSSSYEQYF.